These T cell receptor beta chains were read from a single sample in a study of T cell responses to AZD1222 COVID-19 vaccine. The protocol was immunoSEQ multiplex PCR, while the TCRdb copy is restricted to in-frame clones and leaves out a portion. The data hold tens of thousands of clones, with about 74% observed a single time. The sequencing used peripheral blood, collected on day 0 of AZD1222 vaccination. The receptors come from an adult in good health. Both conserved end residues are part of each CDR3. The D gene is left open where the match is weak. Only some rows state a clone size, as once, few, many or a class for expanded clones.

D: TRBD1
V: TRBV5-6
size: NA
J: TRBJ1-3
DNA: TGTGCCAGCAGCTTGGGACAGGGGGCGCCTGGAAACACCATATATTTT
CDR3: CASSLGQGAPGNTIYF

D: NA
V: TRBV6-5
size: NA
J: TRBJ2-3
DNA: TGTGCCAGCAGTTACTTGAACACAGATACGCAGTATTTT
CDR3: CASSYLNTDTQYF

D: NA
V: TRBV5-1
size: NA
J: TRBJ2-7
DNA: TGCGCCAGCAGCTTGGCCGCGGGCCTAACCTACGAGCAGTACTTC
CDR3: CASSLAAGLTYEQYF

D: NA
V: TRBV18
size: NA
J: TRBJ1-1
DNA: TGTGCCAGCTCACCACAGAACACTGAAGCTTTCTTT
CDR3: CASSPQNTEAFF

D: NA
V: TRBV28
size: few
J: TRBJ2-2
DNA: TGTGCCAGCAGCGGGAGTTACACCGGGGAGCTGTTTTTT
CDR3: CASSGSYTGELFF

D: TRBD2
V: TRBV19
size: NA
J: TRBJ2-1
DNA: TGTGCCAGTAGTATAGTTCGTGGGAGGGCCTCCAATGAGCAGTTCTTC
CDR3: CASSIVRGRASNEQFF

D: NA
V: TRBV27
size: NA
J: TRBJ2-1
DNA: TGTGCCAGCAGTTTAACGGGTGAACCCTACAATGAGCAGTTCTTC
CDR3: CASSLTGEPYNEQFF

D: TRBD2
V: TRBV19
size: few
J: TRBJ2-7
DNA: TGTGCCAGTAGTGCTAGCGGAGGGACCTACGAGCAGTACTTC
CDR3: CASSASGGTYEQYF

D: TRBD2
V: TRBV5-4
size: NA
J: TRBJ2-7
DNA: TGTGCCAGCAGCCCCAGGACTAGCGGGAGAGGAGAGCAGTACTTC
CDR3: CASSPRTSGRGEQYF

D: NA
V: TRBV28
size: NA
J: TRBJ1-4
DNA: TGTGCCAGCCAACCCGGGGGAGCAACTAATGAAAAACTGTTTTTT
CDR3: CASQPGGATNEKLFF

D: NA
V: TRBV5-1
size: NA
J: TRBJ2-2
DNA: TGCGCCAGCAGCTCACAGGGTCCCGGGGAGCTGTTTTTT
CDR3: CASSSQGPGELFF

D: TRBD1
V: TRBV2
size: once
J: TRBJ2-5
DNA: TGTGCCAGCAGGGAGACAGGGAGCAGCCAAGAGACCCAGTACTTC
CDR3: CASRETGSSQETQYF

D: TRBD2
V: TRBV6-1
size: NA
J: TRBJ2-1
DNA: TGTGCCAGCAGTGAAGCGCTTTGGGAGGGAATACCCTCCTACAATGAGCAGTTCTTC
CDR3: CASSEALWEGIPSYNEQFF

D: NA
V: TRBV3-1/TRBV3-2
size: NA
J: TRBJ1-4
DNA: TGTGCCAGCAGCGGACATAAAGTATTTTTGTCTAATGAAAAACTGTTTTTT
CDR3: CASSGHKVFLSNEKLFF

D: NA
V: TRBV30
size: NA
J: TRBJ2-7
DNA: TGTGCCTGGACAACAGGGCACGAGCAGTACTTC
CDR3: CAWTTGHEQYF

D: NA
V: TRBV5-1
size: NA
J: TRBJ2-7
DNA: TGCGCCAGCAGCTTGGCTTCGGGAGGGGGCGACGAGCAGTACTTC
CDR3: CASSLASGGGDEQYF

D: NA
V: TRBV6-4
size: NA
J: TRBJ1-5
DNA: TGTGCCAGCAGTGACGGGAGCAATCAGCCCCAGCATTTT
CDR3: CASSDGSNQPQHF

D: NA
V: TRBV7-2
size: NA
J: TRBJ2-1
DNA: TGTGCCAGCAGCGGACAAAGTGAGCAGTTCTTC
CDR3: CASSGQSEQFF

D: TRBD1
V: TRBV5-1
size: NA
J: TRBJ1-4
DNA: TGCGCCAGCAGCTCGACAGGGTCTAATGAAAAACTGTTTTTT
CDR3: CASSSTGSNEKLFF

D: NA
V: TRBV9
size: NA
J: TRBJ1-1
DNA: TGTGCCAGCAGCACCCCCAAAAAGGACTCGGGGACGAACACTGAAGCTTTCTTT
CDR3: CASSTPKKDSGTNTEAFF

D: TRBD1
V: TRBV28
size: few
J: TRBJ1-6
DNA: TGTGCCAGCAGTGCCCTGGGACAGTCCCGGGCTTCACCCCTCCACTTT
CDR3: CASSALGQSRASPLHF

D: TRBD1
V: TRBV7-8
size: NA
J: TRBJ2-3
DNA: TGTGCCAGCTCACCCGGGACAGGGGGCGCCGGAAAAGAGTATTTT
CDR3: CASSPGTGGAGKEYF

D: NA
V: TRBV6-5
size: NA
J: TRBJ1-1
DNA: TGTGCCACAGTAGGTACCACTGAAGCTTTCTTT
CDR3: CATVGTTEAFF

D: NA
V: TRBV9
size: once
J: TRBJ2-7
DNA: TGTGCCAGCAGCGTAACCCTCTCGGGAGAGCAGTACTTC
CDR3: CASSVTLSGEQYF

D: NA
V: TRBV19
size: NA
J: TRBJ2-3
DNA: TGTGCCAGTAAGGAGGGTAGGAGCACAGATACGCAGTATTTT
CDR3: CASKEGRSTDTQYF

D: TRBD1
V: TRBV4-1
size: NA
J: TRBJ1-3
DNA: TGCGCCAGCAGCCAAGACCCGGGACAGGGGGGAGGAAACACCATATATTTT
CDR3: CASSQDPGQGGGNTIYF

D: TRBD1
V: TRBV2
size: NA
J: TRBJ2-5
DNA: TGTGCCAGCAACCCAGGGGGCCAAGAGACCCAGTACTTC
CDR3: CASNPGGQETQYF

D: NA
V: TRBV18
size: few
J: TRBJ2-7
DNA: TGTGCCAGCTCACTCCGCACCCGCTACGAGCAGTACTTC
CDR3: CASSLRTRYEQYF

D: NA
V: TRBV2
size: NA
J: TRBJ1-2
DNA: TGTGCCAGCAACGGTGACGGCGACTATGGCTACACCTTC
CDR3: CASNGDGDYGYTF

D: NA
V: TRBV19
size: NA
J: TRBJ1-2
DNA: TGTGCCAGTAGTCAGGAGCTCGACTATGGCTACACCTTC
CDR3: CASSQELDYGYTF

D: NA
V: TRBV5-6
size: NA
J: TRBJ1-2
DNA: TGTGCCAGCAGCTTGAAGGGGAAGCCCAACTATGGCTACACCTTC
CDR3: CASSLKGKPNYGYTF

D: TRBD1
V: TRBV6-1
size: NA
J: TRBJ1-2
DNA: TGTGCCAGCAGTGAAGCGGGGGACAGGGGGGATGGCTACACCTTC
CDR3: CASSEAGDRGDGYTF

D: TRBD1
V: TRBV10-1
size: few
J: TRBJ1-6
DNA: TGCGCCAGCAGTGCCGGGACAGTGGGGTCACCCCTCCACTTT
CDR3: CASSAGTVGSPLHF

D: NA
V: TRBV6-4
size: NA
J: TRBJ1-3
DNA: TGTGCCACCCCAGGGCCTGGAAACACCATATATTTT
CDR3: CATPGPGNTIYF

D: NA
V: TRBV6-5
size: NA
J: TRBJ1-6
DNA: TGTGCCAGCAGTTACGACAGCTCCTATAATTCACCCCTCCACTTT
CDR3: CASSYDSSYNSPLHF

D: NA
V: TRBV27
size: NA
J: TRBJ2-6
DNA: TGTGCCAGCAGTTTTAACTCTGGGGCCAACGTCCTGACTTTC
CDR3: CASSFNSGANVLTF

D: NA
V: TRBV7-8
size: NA
J: TRBJ1-1
DNA: TGTGCCAGCAGCTTGGGCCCGGGACGGCTGAACACTGAAGCTTTCTTT
CDR3: CASSLGPGRLNTEAFF

D: NA
V: TRBV7-7
size: NA
J: TRBJ2-5
DNA: TGTGCTAGCAGCTTAGGAGGGGGGGGTCAAGAGACCCAGTACTTC
CDR3: CASSLGGGGQETQYF

D: TRBD1
V: TRBV7-6
size: NA
J: TRBJ2-7
DNA: TGTGCCAGCAGCTTATTACAAGGACAGGGGTACGAGCAGTACTTC
CDR3: CASSLLQGQGYEQYF

D: NA
V: TRBV19
size: NA
J: TRBJ1-5
DNA: TGTGCCAGTAGTATTTCTGGGATTCAGCCCCAGCATTTT
CDR3: CASSISGIQPQHF

D: TRBD1
V: TRBV28
size: NA
J: TRBJ2-5
DNA: TGTGCCAGCACACAAGCTAGGGGGCCCTTTAAAGAGACCCAGTACTTC
CDR3: CASTQARGPFKETQYF

D: NA
V: TRBV18
size: NA
J: TRBJ1-4
DNA: TGTGCCAGCTCACCCGGGTCTGAAAAACTGTTTTTT
CDR3: CASSPGSEKLFF

D: NA
V: TRBV19
size: NA
J: TRBJ1-1
DNA: TGTGCCAGTAGTATAATCCGGGCTAACACTGAAGCTTTCTTT
CDR3: CASSIIRANTEAFF

D: NA
V: TRBV5-1
size: NA
J: TRBJ2-5
DNA: TGCGCCAGCAGCCTACAAGAGACCCAGTACTTC
CDR3: CASSLQETQYF

D: TRBD1
V: TRBV6-5
size: NA
J: TRBJ1-3
DNA: TGTGCCAGCAAAGTGGACAGGGTGTTAAACACCATATATTTT
CDR3: CASKVDRVLNTIYF

D: TRBD2
V: TRBV3-1/TRBV3-2
size: NA
J: TRBJ2-1
DNA: TGTGCCAGCAGCCAAGCGACTAGCGGGAGGAATGAGCAGTTCTTC
CDR3: CASSQATSGRNEQFF

D: TRBD1
V: TRBV7-2
size: once
J: TRBJ1-2
DNA: TGTGCCAGCAGCCCGCGCGACAGGGCAAATGGCTACACCTTC
CDR3: CASSPRDRANGYTF

D: TRBD2
V: TRBV7-2
size: NA
J: TRBJ2-5
DNA: TGTGCCAGCAGCTCAGTTGCTAGCGGGAGGAGAGAGACCCAGTACTTC
CDR3: CASSSVASGRRETQYF

D: NA
V: TRBV11-2
size: few
J: TRBJ1-2
DNA: TGTGCCAGCAGCTTAGATGGGGGAGGTTCTGGCTACACCTTC
CDR3: CASSLDGGGSGYTF

D: TRBD2
V: TRBV5-8
size: NA
J: TRBJ2-1
DNA: TGTGCCAGCAGCCCAGGACTAGCGGGACCCTACAATGAGCAGTTCTTC
CDR3: CASSPGLAGPYNEQFF

D: NA
V: TRBV5-1
size: medium-sized
J: TRBJ2-1
DNA: TGCGCCAGCAACCTCCGGGACTGGGCCCACAATGAGCAGTTCTTC
CDR3: CASNLRDWAHNEQFF

D: NA
V: TRBV25-1
size: few
J: TRBJ2-2
DNA: TGTGCCAGCAGTCCCGGAAGAACCGACACCGGGGAGCTGTTTTTT
CDR3: CASSPGRTDTGELFF

D: TRBD2
V: TRBV5-1
size: NA
J: TRBJ2-1
DNA: TGCGCCAGCAGCTTGGCCCTAGCGGGCTCCTACAATGAGCAGTTCTTC
CDR3: CASSLALAGSYNEQFF

D: NA
V: TRBV5-1
size: NA
J: TRBJ1-4
DNA: TGCGCCAGCAGCTTGGAGCCAGGGTGGGATGAAAAACTGTTTTTT
CDR3: CASSLEPGWDEKLFF

D: TRBD1
V: TRBV6-6
size: NA
J: TRBJ2-1
DNA: TGTGCCAGCAGTCCACGGACAGGGATGTACAATGAGCAGTTCTTC
CDR3: CASSPRTGMYNEQFF

D: TRBD1
V: TRBV2
size: NA
J: TRBJ2-7
DNA: TGTGCCAGCAATCCCATGGGACAGGGCTCCTACGAGCAGTACTTC
CDR3: CASNPMGQGSYEQYF

D: NA
V: TRBV30
size: NA
J: TRBJ1-1
DNA: TGTGCCTGGAGTGGTGGAATATGGACTGAAGCTTTCTTT
CDR3: CAWSGGIWTEAFF

D: NA
V: TRBV6-1
size: NA
J: TRBJ2-2
DNA: TGTGCCAGCAGTGAAAACACCGGGGAGCTGTTTTTT
CDR3: CASSENTGELFF

D: TRBD2
V: TRBV28
size: NA
J: TRBJ2-1
DNA: TGTGCCAGCAGTTCCGGTGCGGGAGAAGGCTACAATGAGCAGTTCTTC
CDR3: CASSSGAGEGYNEQFF